This T cell receptor beta chain was sequenced in a study of CD8+ T cells in alopecia areata. Treatment defined: oral pan-JAK inhibitor, 5-10 mg twice daily. Peripheral blood and lesional scalp punch biopsies were taken from alopecia areata patients. Isolated RNA was reverse transcribed into cDNA used as the sequencing template. Some clones are missing from TCRdb's copy, which holds only in-frame ones; the method was immunoSEQ multiplex PCR. The data contain about 190,000 clones, around three fifths of them singletons. The germline V and J ends were trimmed by 0 bases and 6 bases, with 17 bases remaining between them. CDR3 length: 15 residues. From germline, CDR1 is GTSNPN and CDR2 SVGIG (reference sequence).

The chain joins TRBV30 to TRBJ1-2; a weak D match, TRBD1 (6 bases). The sequencing here drew on CD4+ T cells sorted from blood, taken around week 47, from a patient treated with tofacitinib. The sequence derives from a human donor with alopecia areata. The CDR3 spells CAWSVSIQGGHGYTF. CDR3 sequence (DNA): TGTGCCTGGAGTGTATCGATACAGGGAGGACATGGCTACACCTTC.